Presented here are 15 T cell receptor beta chains from one specimen sequenced in a study of siplizumab effects on memory and regulatory T cells. Profiled with immunoSEQ multiplex PCR; TCRdb holds only in-frame clones, not every one. The sample holds approximately 58,000 clones, approximately 95% seen once. The material sequenced was CD8+ T cells sorted from blood. The receptors here all came from a human donor in good health.

The chain uses TRBV5-1 and TRBJ1-2, with D uncertain. CDR3 length equals 11 residues. V lost 3 bases and J 0 bases, leaving 0 bases between the germline ends. Germline values: CDR1 SGHRS, CDR2 YFSETQ. The CDR3: CASSSNYGYTF. The CDR3 DNA reads as TGCGCCAGCAGCTCTAACTATGGCTACACCTTC.

The rearrangement uses TRBV4-3 and TRBJ2-2; D gene ambiguous. The V gene's germline CDR1 is LGHNA and CDR2 YSLEER. V was cut by 4 bases and J by 3 bases, with 9 bases left in between. The CDR3 runs to 14 residues. This CDR3 is CASSRPDDTGELFF. CDR3 sequence (DNA): TGCGCCAGCAGCCGTCCAGACGACACCGGGGAGCTGTTTTTT.

The chain recombines TRBV7-9 with TRBJ1-1; D gene ambiguous. V was trimmed by 6 bases and J by 6 bases, leaving 11 bases between them. The CDR3 is 12 residues long. The germline V gene encodes CDR1 SEHNR and CDR2 FQNEAQ (reference sequence). The CDR3 sequence is CASRRATPEAFF. The CDR3 DNA reads as TGTGCCAGCAGAAGAGCAACCCCTGAAGCTTTCTTT.

This CDR3 reads CASSLQGYEQYF. The CDR3 DNA reads as TGTGCCAGCAGTCTACAGGGCTACGAGCAGTACTTC. This rearrangement joins TRBV6-6 to TRBJ2-7, with D possibly matching TRBD1 (6 bases). The CDR3 has 12 residues. Trimming pared 5 bases from V and 3 bases from J, leaving 8 bases between. In germline, CDR1 is MNHNY, CDR2 SVGAGI (reference sequence).

V gene TRBV14 combines with J gene TRBJ1-1; perhaps TRBD1 as D (6 bases). Between the trimmed V and J ends, which lost 8 bases and 7 bases, there was a span of 14 bases. The germline gives CDR1 SGHDN, CDR2 FVKESK. The CDR3 is 12 amino acids. The CDR3 spells CASSPGANEAFF. CDR3 in DNA: TGTGCCAGCTCCCCGGGGGCTAATGAAGCTTTCTTT.

The gene calls are TRBV2 and TRBJ2-5, with 7 nucleotides matching TRBD2. The trim removed 6 bases at V and 4 bases at J, leaving 11 bases unmatched. This CDR3 spans 15 amino acids. CDR1 SNHLY and CDR2 FYNNEI come from the germline V gene. CDR3 nucleotide sequence: TGTGCCAGCAGGATCAAGGGAGGGATCGTAGAGACCCAGTACTTC. This gives the protein CASRIKGGIVETQYF.

The V gene is TRBV5-4, the J gene TRBJ2-7; TRBD1 agrees at 9 bases. Trimming at V came to 5 bases and at J to 5 bases, leaving 5 bases not matched to a gene. This CDR3 contains 13 residues. Germline lookup yields CDR1 SGHNT and CDR2 YYREEE (reference sequence). The CDR3 loop reads CASRPGTGNEQYF. DNA for the CDR3: TGTGCCAGCAGACCCGGGACAGGGAACGAGCAGTACTTC.

The V gene is TRBV5-1, the J gene TRBJ1-1; no clear D. This CDR3 is 15 amino acids long. The V gene's germline CDR1 is SGHRS and CDR2 YFSETQ. The V gene lost 0 bases and the J gene lost 0 bases, with 9 bases spanning the gap. CDR3 in DNA: TGCGCCAGCAGCTTGGATCGGGAATTGAACACTGAAGCTTTCTTT. Residues: CASSLDRELNTEAFF.

V usage is TRBV7-9 and J usage is TRBJ2-7; D could derive from TRBD1 or TRBD2 (5 bases each). Looked up from germline, CDR1 is SEHNR and CDR2 is FQNEAQ (reference sequence). V gave up 4 bases and J gave up 0 bases, with 16 bases separating them. The CDR3 is made up of 16 amino acids. Here the CDR3 reads CASSSAGALLSYEQYF. CDR3 bases: TGTGCCAGCAGCTCCGCCGGGGCTCTCCTCTCCTACGAGCAGTACTTC. The full variable domain, rest sourced from reference TRBV7-9 and TRBJ2-7, is DTGVSQNPRHKITKRGQNVTFRCDPISEHNRLYWYRQTLGQGPEFLTYFQNEAQLEKSRLLSDRFSAERPKGSFSTLEIQRTEQGDSAMYLCASSSAGALLSYEQYFGPGTRLTVT.

A remark on this clone: Other nucleotide sequences from this sample produce the same CDR3. The chain combines TRBV15 with TRBJ2-7, with 8 bases aligning to TRBD2. Germline V gene data show CDR1 as LNHNV and CDR2 as YYDKDF (reference sequence). This CDR3 is 14 amino acids long. V gave up 3 bases and J gave up 3 bases; unmatched junction bases: 4. CDR3 sequence: CATSSTREGYEQYF. The CDR3 DNA reads TGTGCCACCAGCAGCACTCGGGAGGGCTACGAGCAGTACTTC.

The CDR3 DNA reads TGTGCCAGCAGTCCAAGTAGCGGGACCTCCTACAATGAGCAGTTCTTC. This translates into CASSPSSGTSYNEQFF. The V and J genes are TRBV11-3 and TRBJ2-1; 8 bases align to TRBD2. With V trimmed by 6 bases and J by 0 bases, 7 bases remained unmatched. Per the germline V gene, CDR1 is SGHNT and CDR2 is YENEEA. The CDR3 loop spans 16 amino acids.

The chain combines TRBV7-9 with TRBJ1-6; D unclear. Germline-derived CDR1 and CDR2 are SEHNR and FQNEAQ (reference sequence). This CDR3 spans 16 amino acids. Trimming pared 5 bases from V and 4 bases from J, leaving 15 bases between. The CDR3 here is CASSPTPLGYNSPLHF. Written as DNA, the CDR3 is TGTGCCAGCAGCCCGACCCCGCTAGGATATAATTCACCCCTCCACTTT.

V gene TRBV4-3 combines with J gene TRBJ2-7; 7 bases line up with TRBD1. This CDR3 is built from 20 residues. The ends lost 0 bases at V and 3 bases at J; junction bases unmatched: 20. Germline CDR1 and CDR2: LGHNA and YSLEER. Here the CDR3 reads CASSQDTGQGVTPTGYEQYF. CDR3 in DNA: TGCGCCAGCAGCCAAGATACGGGCCAGGGGGTGACCCCAACTGGCTACGAGCAGTACTTC.

This sequence joins TRBV7-9 and TRBJ2-2; D unclear. Trimming took 10 bases from V and 4 from J, leaving 10 bases between them. The CDR3 contains 12 residues. Germline lookup yields CDR1 SEHNR and CDR2 FQNEAQ (reference sequence). Here the CDR3 reads CAKADGTGELFF. The CDR3 DNA reads as TGTGCCAAGGCTGACGGCACCGGGGAGCTGTTTTTT.

This rearrangement joins TRBV15 to TRBJ2-3, with TRBD2 matching over 12 bases. From germline, CDR1 is LNHNV and CDR2 YYDKDF (reference sequence). The length of the CDR3 is 15 residues. With 3 bases clipped from V and 6 bases from J, the junction kept 4 bases outside the gene matches. CDR3 coding DNA: TGTGCCACCAGCAGGACTAGCGGGAGTTTCGATACGCAGTATTTT. This sequence encodes CATSRTSGSFDTQYF.